A single sample is the source of the 13 T cell receptor beta chains below, sequenced in a study of T cell repertoires in cytomegalovirus infection. Antigens of these TCRs are unknown. TCRdb called the reads again in MiXCR, with one record for every CDR3 protein. The sample includes around 500,000 distinct CDR3 sequences, about 42% seen only once; the top ten take just under 45%. Material: cultured PBMCs, obtained from culture after CMV antigen stimulation. Receptor source: a human donor in good health (CMV status not recorded). Some clones in this sample may be carry-over from other donors' samples.

The chain carries TRBV11-2 and TRBJ2-5, with no clear D. In germline, CDR1 is SGHAT, CDR2 FQNNGV. Trimming left V 5 bases short and J 4 bases short, with 8 bases between. This CDR3 comprises 12 residues. CDR3 DNA: TGTGCCAGCAGCACCGTCGGAGAGACCCAGTACTTC. This sequence encodes CASSTVGETQYF.

The J gene is TRBJ1-2, the V gene TRBV6-6; D might be TRBD1 (5 bases). The V gene lost 5 bases and the J gene lost 4 bases, with 11 bases spanning the gap. The germline gives CDR1 MNHNY, CDR2 SVGAGI (reference sequence). CDR3 size: 13 residues. The DNA of the CDR3 is TGTGCCAGCAGTGAGGACGGGGGCTATGGCTACACCTTC. Translated: CASSEDGGYGYTF.

This clonotype was picked up a small number of times. The V call is TRBV28, the J call TRBJ2-7; 9 bases line up with TRBD2. V gave up 3 bases and J gave up 0 bases; unmatched junction bases: 15. The CDR3 length is 19 residues. Germline CDR1 is MDHEN and CDR2 is SYDVKM. The CDR3 DNA reads as TGTGCCAGCAGTTTCGGCCCCCGAGGAAGCGGGGGGATCTCCTACGAGCAGTACTTC. Translated, it gives CASSFGPRGSGGISYEQYF. Full variable domain (outside the CDR3, taken from reference TRBV28 and TRBJ2-7): DVKVTQSSRYLVKRTGEKVFLECVQDMDHENMFWYRQDPGLGLRLIYFSYDVKMKEKGDIPEGYSVSREKKERFSLILESASTNQTSMYLCASSFGPRGSGGISYEQYFGPGTRLTVT.

This clonotype was seen a few times. The rearrangement uses TRBV7-8 and TRBJ2-3, with a possible D match to TRBD2 (6 bases). The CDR3 contains 22 residues. V dropped 5 bases and J dropped 6 bases, with 39 bases sitting between them. Germline CDR1 reads SGHVS; CDR2 reads FQNEAQ. The CDR3 region has the DNA TGTGCCAGCAGCCCCAGGGCGGACCCCGGATTGTCCCGGGACCCAGGGACTGATACGCAGTATTTT. The encoded protein is CASSPRADPGLSRDPGTDTQYF.

The J gene is TRBJ2-7, the V gene TRBV11-2, with 10 bases aligning to TRBD2. The V and J ends lost 5 bases and 9 bases, in that order; junction bases with no gene match: 10. The CDR3 consists of 14 residues. Germline CDR1 reads SGHAT; CDR2 reads FQNNGV. The CDR3 is CASSPAGLAKGQYF. CDR3 bases: TGTGCCAGCAGCCCCGCGGGACTAGCGAAAGGGCAGTACTTC.

V usage is TRBV19 and J usage is TRBJ2-3, with unresolved D. The CDR3 spans 15 residues. Germline lookup yields CDR1 LNHDA and CDR2 SQIVND (reference sequence). V lost 3 bases to trimming and J lost 4 bases, with 14 bases between them. The CDR3 region is CASSIYISSPDTQYF. For the CDR3, the DNA is TGTGCCAGTAGTATCTACATATCATCCCCAGATACGCAGTATTTT.

For this clonotype: Germline and junction disagree at one end, which may indicate a read error. This chain connects TRBV12-3 or TRBV12-4 to TRBJ1-2; a possible D gene is TRBD1 (5 bases). This CDR3 spans 11 amino acids. CDR3 residues: CASSQAGAAAF. The CDR3, as DNA: TGTGCCAGCAGTCAGGCCGGGGCCGCCGCCTTC.

The genes are TRBV11-2 and TRBJ2-5; no firm D call. The CDR3 has 15 amino acids. V lost 3 bases and J lost 5, with 16 bases in between. The V gene's germline CDR1 is SGHAT and CDR2 FQNNGV. The CDR3 nucleotides are TGTGCCAGCAGCTTTTGGTCAGGCATGCAGGAGACCCAGTACTTC. Translated: CASSFWSGMQETQYF.

Only a few counts were recorded for this clonotype. This rearrangement joins TRBV7-6 to TRBJ2-5; D is unresolved. The V gene's germline CDR1 is SGHVS and CDR2 FNYEAQ. The CDR3 contains 14 residues. Trimming left V 3 bases short and J 3 bases short, with 11 bases between. The CDR3 sequence is CASSFSLNKETQYF. Here the CDR3 DNA reads TGTGCCAGCAGCTTTTCCCTGAACAAAGAGACCCAGTACTTC. Based on the CDR3 plus reference TRBV7-6 and TRBJ2-5, the full variable domain is GAGVSQSPRYKVTKRGQDVALRCDPISGHVSLYWYRQALGQGPEFLTYFNYEAQQDKSGLPNDRFSAERPEGSISTLTIQRTEQRDSAMYRCASSFSLNKETQYFGPGTRLLVL.

The genes are TRBV7-2 and TRBJ2-5; the D gene is possibly TRBD1 (5 bases). In germline, CDR1 is SGHTA, CDR2 FQGNSA. Trimming cost V 5 bases and J 1 base, with 14 bases left between them. The CDR3 length is 15 residues. CDR3: CASSRVSGPQETQYF. CDR3 nucleotides: TGTGCCAGCAGCCGGGTCTCAGGGCCCCAAGAGACCCAGTACTTC.

This chain links TRBV19 with TRBJ1-5; D call uncertain. The V end lost 3 bases, the J end lost 0 bases, and 15 bases lay between the germline ends. Germline CDR1 is LNHDA and CDR2 is SQIVND (reference sequence). The CDR3 spans 17 residues. This CDR3 is CASSMEGRLYSNQPQHF. CDR3 nucleotides: TGTGCCAGTAGTATGGAGGGTAGGCTCTATAGCAATCAGCCCCAGCATTTT.

This chain joins TRBV7-8 and TRBJ2-2, with 8 bases lining up with TRBD2. The junction had 8 bases not matched to a gene; V was cut back by 7 bases and J by 7 bases. In germline, CDR1 is SGHVS, CDR2 FQNEAQ. The CDR3 loop spans 14 amino acids. In DNA form, the CDR3 reads TGTGCCAGCACCAAGCGGGGGCTGATCGGGGAGCTGTTTTTT. Its protein is CASTKRGLIGELFF. Looking up the rest from reference TRBV7-8 and TRBJ2-2 gives the full variable domain: GAGVSQSPRYKVAKRGQDVALRCDPISGHVSLFWYQQALGQGPEFLTYFQNEAQLDKSGLPSDRFFAERPEGSVSTLKIQRTQQEDSAVYLCASTKRGLIGELFFGEGSRLTVL.

There are a few counts of this clonotype. The chain links TRBV7-8 to TRBJ2-5; tentatively, D is TRBD1 or TRBD2 (7 bases each). Per germline, CDR1 SGHVS and CDR2 FQNEAQ. The CDR3 consists of 15 residues. Trimming removed 5 bases at V and 4 bases at J, with 17 bases between. The CDR3 sequence: CASSSPSGGGETQYF. The CDR3 DNA sequence: TGTGCCAGCAGCAGCCCCTCAGGGGGGGGAGAGACCCAGTACTTC.